The entry below describes one TCR beta chain. The CDR3 is made up of 15 amino acids. Germline-derived CDR1 and CDR2 are SNHLY and FYNNEI. Trimming removed 4 bases at V and 4 bases at J, with 16 bases between. These data are taken from a study of CD8+ T cells in alopecia areata. Extraction of RNA preceded its reverse transcription into cDNA, which served as the sequencing template. Measured with immunoSEQ multiplex PCR; TCRdb has only the in-frame clones, and not every one. The table shows roughly 250,000 clones, with roughly two thirds occurring only once. This receptor was taken from a human donor with alopecia areata. The rearrangement uses TRBV2 and TRBJ2-5; D unresolved. The sample here was CD4+ T cells sorted from blood, taken at week 0. CDR3 loop: CASSVFRSIRETQYF. The CDR3 coding sequence is TGTGCCAGCAGTGTGTTCAGGTCTATCCGAGAGACCCAGTACTTC. The complete variable domain, with remaining parts taken from reference TRBV2 and TRBJ2-5, reads EPEVTQTPSHQVTQMGQEVILRCVPISNHLYFYWYRQILGQKVEFLVSFYNNEISEKSEIFDDQFSVERPDGSNFTLKIRSTKLEDSAMYFCASSVFRSIRETQYFGPGTRLLVL.